This TCR beta chain was documented in a study of blood T cell repertoires in COVID-19. About the study: Italy, Spain and the United States were the sources of the convalescent and acute COVID-19 samples. T cells, B-cell-depleted T cells, or PBMCs provided the cDNA or gDNA that served as material.

Study processing details: Scientists estimated how many nucleated cells there were by amplifying reference gene primers. Generated by immunoSEQ multiplex PCR, the TCRdb table keeps only in-frame clones and is missing some. For V, J and clone size, that table is used; D and trimming come from the DNA. The table has about 73,000 clones, roughly 87% seen once. The V gene end was trimmed by 6 bases and the J gene end by 3 bases; junction bases not matched to a gene: 6. Germline V CDR1 and CDR2: MNHEY, SMNVEV (reference sequence). The CDR3 totals 14 residues. This chain uses TRBV27 with TRBJ1-1, with 8 bases fitting TRBD1. This receptor was taken from a man at least 80 years old with acute or convalescent COVID-19. The sequenced sample was peripheral blood. The chain's CDR3 is CASSRGQGDTEAFF. In nucleotides, the CDR3 is TGTGCCAGCAGCCGCGGACAGGGCGACACTGAAGCTTTCTTT.